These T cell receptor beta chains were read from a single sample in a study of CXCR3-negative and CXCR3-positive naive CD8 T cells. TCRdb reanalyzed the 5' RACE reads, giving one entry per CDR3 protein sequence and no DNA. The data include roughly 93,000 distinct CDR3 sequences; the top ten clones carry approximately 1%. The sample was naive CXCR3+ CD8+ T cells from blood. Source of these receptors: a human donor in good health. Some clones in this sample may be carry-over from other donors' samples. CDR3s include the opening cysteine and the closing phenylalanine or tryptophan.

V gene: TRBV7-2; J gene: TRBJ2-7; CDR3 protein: CASSLDLRIYEQYF
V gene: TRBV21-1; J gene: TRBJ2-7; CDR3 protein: CASSRGLAGGPTYEQYF
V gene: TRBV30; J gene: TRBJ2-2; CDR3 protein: CAWNGENTGELFF
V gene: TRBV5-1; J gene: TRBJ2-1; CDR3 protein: CASSLEGSGSSYNEQFF
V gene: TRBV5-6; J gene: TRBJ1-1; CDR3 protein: CASSLKNWPGNTEAFF
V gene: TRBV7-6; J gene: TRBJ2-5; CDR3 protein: CASTLAGDETQYF
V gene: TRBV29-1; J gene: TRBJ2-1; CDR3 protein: CSVEGYRGQSYNEQFF
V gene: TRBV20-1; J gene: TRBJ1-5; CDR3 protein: CSARGPRDSNSNQPQHF
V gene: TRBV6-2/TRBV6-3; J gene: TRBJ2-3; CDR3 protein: CASSYSIIWGAGDTDTQYF
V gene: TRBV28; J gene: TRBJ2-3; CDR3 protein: CASSLLGAGGISHTQYF
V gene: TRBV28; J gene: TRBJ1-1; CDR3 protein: CASSLGQNTEAFF
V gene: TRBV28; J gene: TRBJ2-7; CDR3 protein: CASRLSSLGVYEQYF
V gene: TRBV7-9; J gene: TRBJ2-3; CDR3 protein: CASSSGLPRTDTQYF
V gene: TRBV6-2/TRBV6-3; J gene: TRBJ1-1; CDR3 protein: CASSLPPGTEALF
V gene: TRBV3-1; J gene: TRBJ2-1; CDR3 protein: CASNNRVNNEQFF
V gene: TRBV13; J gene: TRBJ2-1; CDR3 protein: CASSLNWGGELDEQFF
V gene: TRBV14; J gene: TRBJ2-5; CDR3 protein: CASSLISQETQYF
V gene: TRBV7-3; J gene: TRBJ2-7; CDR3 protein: CASSLLGSSYEQYF
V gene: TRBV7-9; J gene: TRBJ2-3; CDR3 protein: CASSPRGPGSSTDTQYF
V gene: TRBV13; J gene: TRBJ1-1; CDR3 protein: CASSPTQGWGGTEAFF
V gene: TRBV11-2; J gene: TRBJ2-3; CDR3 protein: CASSLGEGTHTDTQYF
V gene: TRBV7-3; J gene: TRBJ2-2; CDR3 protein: CASSIGRRGPYTGELFF
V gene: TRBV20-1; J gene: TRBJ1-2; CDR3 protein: CSARGVRPKEHNYGYTF
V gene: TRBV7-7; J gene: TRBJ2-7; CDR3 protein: CASSLTSGVWGGEQYF
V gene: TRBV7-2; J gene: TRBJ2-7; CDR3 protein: CASSLSFSRALQEEQYF
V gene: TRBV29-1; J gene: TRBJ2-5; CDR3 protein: CSVDSQREGDIFETQYF
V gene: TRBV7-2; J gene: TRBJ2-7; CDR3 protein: CASSLPWDRGDLYDEQYF
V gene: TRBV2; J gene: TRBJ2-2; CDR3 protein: CATGVGTGELFF
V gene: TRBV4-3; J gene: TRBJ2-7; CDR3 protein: CASSQDFGTGYEQYF
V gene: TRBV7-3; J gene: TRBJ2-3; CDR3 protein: CASSSSGGPSDTQYF
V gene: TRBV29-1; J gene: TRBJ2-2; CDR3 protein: CSVESGQRNTGELFF
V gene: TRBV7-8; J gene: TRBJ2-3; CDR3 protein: CASSTGTPNKYTDTQYF
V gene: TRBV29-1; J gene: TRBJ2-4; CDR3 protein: CSALGLQEEAAKNIQYF
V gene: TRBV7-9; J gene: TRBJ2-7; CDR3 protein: CASSFTSDEQYF
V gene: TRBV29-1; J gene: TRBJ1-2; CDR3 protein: CSVGSPINYGYTF
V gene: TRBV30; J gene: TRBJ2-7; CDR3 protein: CAWSDGADYEQYF
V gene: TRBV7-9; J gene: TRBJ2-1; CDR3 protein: CASSPSEGAGVEQFF
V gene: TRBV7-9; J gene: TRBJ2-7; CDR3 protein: CASSLRESGTGAYEQYF
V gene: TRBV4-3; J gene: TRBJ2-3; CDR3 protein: CASSQEFGSTDTQYF
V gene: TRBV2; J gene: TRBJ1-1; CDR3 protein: CASSVTWSEKGITEAFF
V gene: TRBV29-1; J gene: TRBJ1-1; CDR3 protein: CSVELQVTEAFF
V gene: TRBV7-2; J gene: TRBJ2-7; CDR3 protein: CASSLGGGAITYEQYF
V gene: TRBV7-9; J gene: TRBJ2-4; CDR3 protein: CASSYDSSDGNIQYF
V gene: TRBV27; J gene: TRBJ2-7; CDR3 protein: CASRPGLAFSSYEQYF
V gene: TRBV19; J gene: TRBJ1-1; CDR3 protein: CATRTGNTEAFF
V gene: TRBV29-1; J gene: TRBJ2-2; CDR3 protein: CSVSGTENTGELFF
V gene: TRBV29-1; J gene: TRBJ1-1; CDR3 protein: CSVEGGEYTEAFF
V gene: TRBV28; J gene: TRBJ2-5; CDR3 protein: CASSLWRGTPQETQYF
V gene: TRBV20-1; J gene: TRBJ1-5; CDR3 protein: CSARQTGGSLGQPQHF
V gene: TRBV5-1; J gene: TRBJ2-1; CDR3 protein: CASSRTTDPNEQFF
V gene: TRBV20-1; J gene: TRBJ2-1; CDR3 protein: CSARTSGGSENEQFF
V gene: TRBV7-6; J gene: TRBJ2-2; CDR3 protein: CASSHDGGELFF
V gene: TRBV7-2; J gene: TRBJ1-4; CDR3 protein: CASSSSAPNEKLFF
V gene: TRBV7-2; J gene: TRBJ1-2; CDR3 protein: CASSLGQGLAYGYTF
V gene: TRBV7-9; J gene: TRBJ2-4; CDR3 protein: CASSPTGALPKNIQYF
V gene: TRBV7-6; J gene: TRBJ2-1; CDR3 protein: CASSQASWGSPYNEQFF
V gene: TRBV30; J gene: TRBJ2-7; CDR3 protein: CAWSVADSYEQYF